This record covers a single TCR beta chain. This sample was included in a study of blood T cell repertoires in COVID-19. All recovered Cohort 3 donors got two negative PCRs, got clearance, or saw symptom resolution. The assay was immunoSEQ multiplex PCR, and TCRdb's table has in-frame clones only and misses some. The top ten hold approximately 12% of the sample, which has around 170,000 clones, more than 80% seen once. The germline CDR1 and CDR2 sequences are MNHEY and SMNVEV (reference sequence). Trimming cost V 5 bases and J 3 bases; bases outside gene matches: 9. There are 15 residues in the CDR3. Material: PBMCs or T cells enriched from blood (not recorded which). The source of this sequence is a man aged 50 or older who had recovered from COVID-19. The rearrangement links TRBV27 to TRBJ2-5; 7 nucleotides line up with TRBD2. CDR3 sequence (DNA): TGTGCCAGCAGTGAGCGGGGTAGGACTAAAGAGACCCAGTACTTC. Translation: CASSERGRTKETQYF.